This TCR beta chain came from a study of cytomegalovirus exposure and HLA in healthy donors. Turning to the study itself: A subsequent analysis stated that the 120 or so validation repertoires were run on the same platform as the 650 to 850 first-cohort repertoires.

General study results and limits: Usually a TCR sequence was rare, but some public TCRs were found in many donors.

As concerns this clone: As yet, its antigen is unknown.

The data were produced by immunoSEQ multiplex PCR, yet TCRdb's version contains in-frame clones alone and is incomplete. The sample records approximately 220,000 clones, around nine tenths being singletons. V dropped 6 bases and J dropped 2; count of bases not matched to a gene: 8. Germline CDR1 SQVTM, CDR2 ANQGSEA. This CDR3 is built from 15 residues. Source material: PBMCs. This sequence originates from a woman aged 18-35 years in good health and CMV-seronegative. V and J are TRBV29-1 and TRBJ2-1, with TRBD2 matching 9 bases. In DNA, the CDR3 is TGCAGCGTCTCAAAAGCGGGAGGTCCCTACAATGAGCAGTTCTTC. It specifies CSVSKAGGPYNEQFF.